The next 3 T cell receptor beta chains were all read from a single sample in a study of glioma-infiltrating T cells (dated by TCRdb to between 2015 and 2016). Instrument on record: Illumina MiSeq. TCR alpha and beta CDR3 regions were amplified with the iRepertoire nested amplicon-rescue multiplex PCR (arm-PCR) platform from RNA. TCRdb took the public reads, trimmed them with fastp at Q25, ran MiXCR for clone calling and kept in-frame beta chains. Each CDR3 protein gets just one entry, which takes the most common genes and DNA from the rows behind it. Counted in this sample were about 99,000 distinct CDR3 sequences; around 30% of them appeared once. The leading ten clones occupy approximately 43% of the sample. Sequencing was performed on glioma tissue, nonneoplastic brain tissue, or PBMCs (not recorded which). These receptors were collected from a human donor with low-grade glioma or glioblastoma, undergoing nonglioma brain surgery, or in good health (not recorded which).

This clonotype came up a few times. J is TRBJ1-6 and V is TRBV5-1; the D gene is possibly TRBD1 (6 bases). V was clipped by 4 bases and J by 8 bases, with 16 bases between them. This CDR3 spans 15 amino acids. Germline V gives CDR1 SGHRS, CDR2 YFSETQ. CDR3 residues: CASSTDSRSYSPLHF. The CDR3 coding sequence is TGCGCCAGCAGCACGGACAGCCGGTCTTATTCACCCCTCCACTTT.

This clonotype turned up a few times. The CDR3 spells CASSRRGEQYF. The CDR3 DNA sequence: TGTGCCAGCAGCCGAAGGGGCGAGCAGTACTTC. The gene calls are TRBV12-3 or TRBV12-4 and TRBJ2-7; possibly TRBD1 for D (5 bases). The CDR3 has 11 residues. Trimming took 6 bases from V and 6 from J, leaving 9 bases between them.

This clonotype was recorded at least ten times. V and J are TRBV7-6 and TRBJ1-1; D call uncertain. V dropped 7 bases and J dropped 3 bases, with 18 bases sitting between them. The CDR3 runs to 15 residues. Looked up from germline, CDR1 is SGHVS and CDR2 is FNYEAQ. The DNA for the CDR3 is TGTGCCAGCACCGCCTCGGTAGTTGGAGACACTGAAGCTTTCTTT. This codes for CASTASVVGDTEAFF.